This TCR beta chain was found in a study of T cell clonality in common variable immunodeficiency. Study findings and constraints: CVID subjects showed higher TCRbeta clonality than healthy controls.

The sample holds a few counts of this clone. Its antigen is undetermined. The CDR3 end is not reached by the read, which stops 3 residues before it; the germline J gene fills it in. CDR1 and CDR2 (germline): SEHNR, FQNEAQ (reference sequence). This CDR3 comprises 14 residues. CVID and control samples used equivalent genomic DNA input. The method was immunoSEQ multiplex PCR; TCRdb's version includes in-frame clones alone and lacks a portion of them. Found here are 52,000 or so clones, no singletons; the ten largest cover 0.83%. The TCR was taken from a person aged 18 to 75 in good health. The chain has TRBV7-9 and TRBJ1-2; D is unclear. The sample comprised peripheral blood mononuclear cells. The CDR3 bases that were read are TGTGCCAGCAGCCCAGGAACTGAACCCTCCGAC. It translates to CASSPGTEPSD. The entire CDR3 reads CASSPGTEPSDYTF.